This entry lists 11 T cell receptor beta chains sequenced from one sample in a study of beta chain features in type 1 diabetes. Expressed TCRB transcripts got sequenced, as all isolated RNA was reverse transcribed. Repertoires were generated with immunoSEQ multiplex PCR, while TCRdb's copy carries only in-frame clones and drops some. The repertoire consists of 110,000 to 150,000 clones, with roughly 10% occurring once and the leading ten covering about 0.6%. The material sequenced was central memory CD4+ T cells from blood. Every receptor here comes from a woman between 35 and 50 years old in good health.

In its sample, this clone was seen a few times. The genes are TRBV7-2 and TRBJ2-5; unclear D gene. Trimming stripped 1 base from V and 2 bases from J, with 11 bases between. Germline-derived CDR1 and CDR2 are SGHTA and FQGNSA. The CDR3 totals 15 residues. CDR3 sequence: CASSLGGWPQETQYF. DNA of the CDR3: TGTGCCAGCAGCTTAGGAGGTTGGCCGCAAGAGACCCAGTACTTC.

In this sample, this clone turned up a few times. The genes are TRBV13 and TRBJ2-3; 11 bases align to TRBD1. CDR1 PRHDT and CDR2 FYEKMQ come from the germline V gene (reference sequence). This CDR3 region has 16 residues. Trimming removed 5 bases from V and 5 bases from J; junction bases left unmatched: 9. The DNA for the CDR3 is TGTGCCAGCAGCCCCCCAGGCGGGACAGGGGGAGATACGCAGTATTTT. Translated, it gives CASSPPGGTGGDTQYF.

The chain combines TRBV11-2 with TRBJ1-2; TRBD1 is a possible D gene (6 bases). CDR3 length: 16 residues. Trimming shortened V by 5 bases and J by 0 bases, and 16 bases separated the two germline ends. CDR1 is SGHAT and CDR2 is FQNNGV in the germline V gene. CDR3 bases: TGTGCCAGCAGCCCGCTCAGGGGCCCCTCTAACTATGGCTACACCTTC. It specifies CASSPLRGPSNYGYTF.

This clone was found a few times. V and J are TRBV21-1 and TRBJ2-1; TRBD2 reflects the table's D call only, with no check against the DNA. TRBV21-1 is noted as a pseudogene. This CDR3 comprises 13 residues. CDR3 DNA: TGTGCCAGCAGCAAAGAAACTAGCGATGAGCAGTTCTTC. It translates to CASSKETSDEQFF.

This clone was recorded a few times. The chain employs TRBV5-1 and TRBJ1-2; tentatively, D is TRBD1 (6 bases). The V and J ends lost 4 bases and 2 bases respectively, with 15 bases between them. Germline assignment: CDR1 SGHRS and CDR2 YFSETQ. This CDR3 contains 15 residues. The CDR3 DNA is TGCGCCAGCAGCCCGGGTCAAACAGGGAACTATGGCTACACCTTC. Translating gives CASSPGQTGNYGYTF.

The CDR3 region has the DNA TGCGCCAGCAGCCAAGTGCTAGACAGGGGGAAAAAAGATACGCAGTATTTT. Its protein is CASSQVLDRGKKDTQYF. The chain links TRBV4-1 to TRBJ2-3; 9 nucleotides match TRBD1. The CDR3 totals 17 residues. The V gene end was trimmed by 1 base and the J gene end by 5 bases; junction bases not matched to a gene: 10. The germline gives CDR1 MGHRA, CDR2 YSYEKL.

This clone came up a few times. CDR3 coding DNA: TGCGCCAGCGGGAGGGGCTCCCGGGAGCCGCAGTATTTT. This translates into CASGRGSREPQYF. The V and J genes are TRBV5-1 and TRBJ2-3; 7 positions agree with TRBD2. Germline-derived CDR1 and CDR2 are SGHRS and YFSETQ. The ends lost 7 bases at V and 10 bases at J; junction bases unmatched: 12. This CDR3 contains 13 residues.

Written as DNA, the CDR3 is TGTGCCAGCAGCTTAGGGACAAAACAGCCCCAGCATTTT. Its protein is CASSLGTKQPQHF. The chain joins TRBV7-2 to TRBJ1-5; D might be TRBD1 (5 bases). The CDR3 contains 13 residues. The V gene lost 1 base and the J gene lost 7 bases, with 8 bases spanning the gap. Germline V CDR1 and CDR2: SGHTA, FQGNSA. Based on the CDR3 plus reference TRBV7-2 and TRBJ1-5, the full variable domain is GAGVSQSPSNKVTEKGKDVELRCDPISGHTALYWYRQSLGQGLEFLIYFQGNSAPDKSGLPSDRFSAERTGGSVSTLTIQRTQQEDSAVYLCASSLGTKQPQHFGDGTRLSIL.

This clone has a handful of counts. The chain uses TRBV5-5 and TRBJ1-2; 9 nucleotides agree with TRBD1. The CDR3 has 16 amino acids. The ends lost 4 bases at V and 8 bases at J; junction bases unmatched: 15. Germline assignment: CDR1 SGHKS and CDR2 YYEKEE (reference sequence). CDR3 protein: CASSLASQQGARGYTF. In DNA form, the CDR3 reads TGTGCCAGCAGCCTAGCATCACAACAGGGGGCGCGAGGCTACACCTTC.

This chain links TRBV19 with TRBJ2-6; TRBD1 matches 10 bases. The germline V gene has CDR1 LNHDA and CDR2 SQIVND (reference sequence). This CDR3 has 19 amino acids. V lost 3 bases to trimming and J lost 0 bases; unmatched junction nucleotides: 8. As DNA, the CDR3 is TGTGCCAGTAGTATCGACCCGGGACAGGGGATCTCTGGGGCCAACGTCCTGACTTTC. Its translation: CASSIDPGQGISGANVLTF.

V is TRBV6-1 and J is TRBJ2-7, with TRBD2 identical over 7 bases. Germline-derived CDR1 and CDR2 are MNHNS and SASEGT. Losses at the gene ends were 7 bases for V and 2 bases for J; bases not matched to a gene: 11. The CDR3 consists of 15 residues. CDR3 nucleotides: TGTGCCAGCACGAGGCTAGCGGTAGACCCCTACGAGCAGTACTTC. Translated, it gives CASTRLAVDPYEQYF.